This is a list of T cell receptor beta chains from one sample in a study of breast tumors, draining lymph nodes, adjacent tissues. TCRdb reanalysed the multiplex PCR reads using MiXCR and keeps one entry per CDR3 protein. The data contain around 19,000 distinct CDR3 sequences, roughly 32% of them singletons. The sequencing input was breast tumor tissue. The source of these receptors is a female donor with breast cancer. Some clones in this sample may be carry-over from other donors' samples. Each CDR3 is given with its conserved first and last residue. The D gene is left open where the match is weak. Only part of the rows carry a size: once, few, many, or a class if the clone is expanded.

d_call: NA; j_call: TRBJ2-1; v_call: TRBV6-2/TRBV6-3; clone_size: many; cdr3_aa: CASSYSEVFLYNEQFF; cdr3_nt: TGTGCCAGCAGTTACTCAGAGGTTTTCCTCTACAATGAGCAGTTCTTC
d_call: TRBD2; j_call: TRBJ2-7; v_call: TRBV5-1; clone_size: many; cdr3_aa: CASSQGGYEQYF; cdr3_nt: TGCGCCAGCAGCCAGGGAGGGTACGAGCAGTACTTC
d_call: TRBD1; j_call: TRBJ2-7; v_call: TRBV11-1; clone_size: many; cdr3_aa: CASSLAGAGGSYEQYF; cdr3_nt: TGTGCCAGCAGCTTAGCTGGGGCAGGGGGCTCCTACGAGCAGTACTTC
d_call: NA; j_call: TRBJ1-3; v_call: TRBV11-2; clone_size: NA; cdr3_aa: CASSVEFSSGNTIYF; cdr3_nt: TGTGCCAGCAGCGTTGAATTTTCCTCTGGAAACACCATATATTTT
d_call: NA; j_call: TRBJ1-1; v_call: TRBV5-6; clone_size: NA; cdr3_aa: CASSLGRTTPGGNTEAFF; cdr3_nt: TGTGCCAGCAGCTTGGGGAGGACAACCCCGGGGGGGAACACTGAAGCTTTCTTT
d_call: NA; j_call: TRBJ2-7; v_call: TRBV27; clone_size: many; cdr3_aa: CASSTAVGFSGEQYF; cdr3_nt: TGTGCCAGCAGTACGGCAGTAGGTTTTTCGGGGGAGCAGTACTTC
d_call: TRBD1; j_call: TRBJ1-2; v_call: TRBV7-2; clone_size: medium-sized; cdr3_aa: CASSPTGQNSYGYTF; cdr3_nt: TGTGCCAGCAGCCCGACGGGACAGAATTCCTATGGCTACACCTTC
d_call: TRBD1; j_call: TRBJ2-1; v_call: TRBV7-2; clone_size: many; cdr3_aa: CASRQGQGPYNEQFF; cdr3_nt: TGTGCCAGCAGGCAGGGACAGGGTCCCTACAATGAGCAGTTCTTC
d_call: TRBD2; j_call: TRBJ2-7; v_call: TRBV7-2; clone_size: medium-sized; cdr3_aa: CASSRTGTSGSYEQYF; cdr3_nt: TGTGCCAGCAGCAGGACAGGGACTAGCGGGAGCTACGAGCAGTACTTC
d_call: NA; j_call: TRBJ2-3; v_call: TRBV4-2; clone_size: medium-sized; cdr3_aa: CASSQEADTQYF; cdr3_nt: TGTGCCAGCAGCCAAGAAGCAGATACGCAGTATTTT
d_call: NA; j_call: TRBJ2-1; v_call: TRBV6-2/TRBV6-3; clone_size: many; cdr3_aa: CASSYYLDLLPYNEQFF; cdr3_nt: TGTGCCAGCAGTTATTATCTCGACCTACTTCCCTACAATGAGCAGTTCTTC
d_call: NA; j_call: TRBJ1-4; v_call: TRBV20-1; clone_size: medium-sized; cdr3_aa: CSARMGAAGEKLFF; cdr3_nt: TGCAGTGCTAGAATGGGGGCGGCGGGTGAAAAACTGTTTTTT
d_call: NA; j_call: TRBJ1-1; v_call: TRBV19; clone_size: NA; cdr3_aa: CASSGAANTEAFF; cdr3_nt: TGTGCCAGTTCGGGGGCGGCGAACACTGAAGCTTTCTTT
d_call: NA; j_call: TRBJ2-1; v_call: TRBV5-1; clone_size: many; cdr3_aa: CASSLRRSSYNEQFF; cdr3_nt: TGCGCCAGCAGCTTGCGGCGGAGCTCCTACAATGAGCAGTTCTTC
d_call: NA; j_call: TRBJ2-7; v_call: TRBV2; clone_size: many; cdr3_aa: CASSESLADEQYF; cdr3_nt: TGTGCCAGCAGTGAGTCGCTGGCGGACGAGCAGTACTTC
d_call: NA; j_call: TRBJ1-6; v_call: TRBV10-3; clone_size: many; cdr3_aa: CAISEAASGYSPGNNNSPLHF; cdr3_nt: TGTGCCATCAGTGAGGCCGCCTCGGGGTACAGTCCCGGGAATAATAATTCACCCCTCCACTTT
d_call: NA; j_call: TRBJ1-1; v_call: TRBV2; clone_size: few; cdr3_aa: CASSETPNTEAFF; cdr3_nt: TGTGCCAGCAGTGAAACACCGAACACTGAAGCTTTCTTT
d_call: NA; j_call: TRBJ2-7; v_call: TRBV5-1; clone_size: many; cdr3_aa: CASSLDLLSVQYF; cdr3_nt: TGCGCCAGCAGCTTGGACCTGCTTTCAGTGCAGTACTTC
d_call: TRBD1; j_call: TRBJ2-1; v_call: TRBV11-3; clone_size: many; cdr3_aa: CASSLDGTGYEQFF; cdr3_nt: TGTGCCAGCAGCTTGGATGGGACAGGGTATGAGCAGTTCTTC
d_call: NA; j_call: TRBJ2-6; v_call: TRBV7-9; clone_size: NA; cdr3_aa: CAGPEQIPSGANVLAF; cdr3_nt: TGCGCCGGACCTGAGCAGATACCCTCTGGGGCCAACGTCCTGGCTTTC
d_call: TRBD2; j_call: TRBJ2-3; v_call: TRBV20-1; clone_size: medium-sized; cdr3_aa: CSATRPGLAGGPGWTDTQYF; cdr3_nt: TGCAGTGCTACCCGCCCCGGACTAGCGGGAGGGCCTGGGTGGACAGATACGCAGTATTTT
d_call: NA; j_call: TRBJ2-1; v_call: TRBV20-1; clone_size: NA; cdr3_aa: CSARDGSSYNEQFF; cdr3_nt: TGCAGTGCTAGAGACGGGAGCTCCTACAATGAGCAGTTCTTC
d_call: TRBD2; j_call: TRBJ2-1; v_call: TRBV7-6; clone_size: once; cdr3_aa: CASSLLGGEGYNEQFF; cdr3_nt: TGTGCCAGCAGCTTATTGGGGGGGGAGGGTTACAATGAGCAGTTCTTC
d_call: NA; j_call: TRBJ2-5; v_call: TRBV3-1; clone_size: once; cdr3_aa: CASSRVTEQETQYF; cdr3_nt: TGTGCCAGCAGCCGAGTCACGGAACAAGAGACCCAGTACTTC
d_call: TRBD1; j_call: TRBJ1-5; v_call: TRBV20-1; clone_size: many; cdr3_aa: CSARFGQGNQPQHF; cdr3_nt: TGCAGTGCTAGATTCGGACAGGGAAATCAGCCCCAGCATTTT
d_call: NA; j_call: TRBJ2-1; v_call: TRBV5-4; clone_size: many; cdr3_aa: CASSLDLFDEQFF; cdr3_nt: TGTGCCAGCAGCTTGGATTTATTCGATGAGCAGTTCTTC
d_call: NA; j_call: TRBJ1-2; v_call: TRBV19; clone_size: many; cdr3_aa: CASSPGIRAYGYTF; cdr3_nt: TGTGCCAGTAGTCCAGGGATACGGGCGTATGGCTACACCTTC
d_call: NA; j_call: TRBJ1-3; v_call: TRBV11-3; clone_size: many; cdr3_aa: CASSLGSSGNTIYF; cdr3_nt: TGTGCCAGCAGCTTAGGCAGCTCTGGAAACACCATATATTTT
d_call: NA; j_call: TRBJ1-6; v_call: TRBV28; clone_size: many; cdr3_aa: CASSSQKNSPLHF; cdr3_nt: TGTGCCAGCAGTTCTCAGAAAAATTCACCCCTCCACTTT
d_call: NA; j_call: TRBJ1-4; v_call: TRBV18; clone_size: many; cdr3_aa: CASSRESGEKLFF; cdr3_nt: TGTGCCAGCTCACGGGAGTCCGGTGAAAAACTGTTTTTT
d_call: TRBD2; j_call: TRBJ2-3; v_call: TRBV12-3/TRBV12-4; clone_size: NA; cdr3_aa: CASSLHAGGNADTQYF; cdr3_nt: TGTGCCAGCAGTTTACACGCGGGGGGGAATGCAGATACGCAGTATTTT
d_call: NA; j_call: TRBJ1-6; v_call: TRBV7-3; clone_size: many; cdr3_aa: CASSSLAGSPLHF; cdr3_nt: TGTGCCAGCAGCTCCTTGGCGGGTTCACCCCTCCACTTT
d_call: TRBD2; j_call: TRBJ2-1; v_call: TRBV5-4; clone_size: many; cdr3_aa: CASSLAGGLYNEQFF; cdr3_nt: TGTGCCAGCAGTCTAGCGGGAGGCCTTTACAATGAGCAGTTCTTC
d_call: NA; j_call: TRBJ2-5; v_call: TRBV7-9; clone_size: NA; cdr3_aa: CASSLTTGWETQYF; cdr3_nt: TGTGCCAGCAGCTTAACGACGGGGTGGGAGACCCAGTACTTC
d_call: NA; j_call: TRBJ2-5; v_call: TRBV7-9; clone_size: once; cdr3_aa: CASSLSGGETQYF; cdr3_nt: TGTGCCAGCAGCTTATCCGGAGGGGAGACCCAGTACTTC
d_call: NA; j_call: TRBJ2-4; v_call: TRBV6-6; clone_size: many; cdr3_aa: CASSLEGWGNIQYF; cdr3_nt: TGTGCCAGCAGTTTGGAGGGATGGGGAAACATTCAGTACTTC
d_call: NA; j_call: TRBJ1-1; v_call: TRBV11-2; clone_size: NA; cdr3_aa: CASSLSGTQAFF; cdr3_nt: TGTGCCAGCAGCTTATCCGGGACCCAAGCTTTCTTT
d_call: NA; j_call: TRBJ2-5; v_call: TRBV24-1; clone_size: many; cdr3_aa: CATSGEMGSQYF; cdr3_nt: TGTGCCACCTCGGGCGAGATGGGCTCCCAGTACTTC
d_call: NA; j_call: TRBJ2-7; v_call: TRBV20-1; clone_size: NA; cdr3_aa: CSARDGSYEQCF; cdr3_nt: TGCAGTGCTAGGGACGGAAGCTACGAGCAGTGCTTC
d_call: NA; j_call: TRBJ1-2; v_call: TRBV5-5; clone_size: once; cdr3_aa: CASTNNAGFYGYTF; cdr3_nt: TGTGCCAGCACCAACAATGCGGGGTTCTATGGCTACACCTTC
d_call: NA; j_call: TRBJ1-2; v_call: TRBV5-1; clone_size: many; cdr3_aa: CASSPQSGVYGYTF; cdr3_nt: TGCGCCAGCAGCCCCCAGTCCGGAGTCTATGGCTACACCTTC
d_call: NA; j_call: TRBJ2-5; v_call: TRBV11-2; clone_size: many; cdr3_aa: CASSLDLWAAKIFQETQYF; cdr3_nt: TGTGCCAGCAGCTTAGACTTGTGGGCAGCCAAGATATTCCAAGAGACCCAGTACTTC
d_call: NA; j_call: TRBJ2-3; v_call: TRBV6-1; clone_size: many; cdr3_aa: CASSSGTHTDTQYF; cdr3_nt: TGTGCCAGCAGTTCCGGGACACACACAGATACGCAGTATTTT
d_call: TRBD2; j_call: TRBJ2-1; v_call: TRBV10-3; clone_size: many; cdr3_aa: CAISEASGSHNEQFF; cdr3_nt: TGTGCCATCAGTGAGGCTAGCGGGAGCCACAATGAGCAGTTCTTC
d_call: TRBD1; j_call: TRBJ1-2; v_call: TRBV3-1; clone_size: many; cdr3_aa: CASSPTGGSNYGYTF; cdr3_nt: TGTGCCAGCAGCCCAACAGGGGGATCTAACTATGGCTACACCTTC
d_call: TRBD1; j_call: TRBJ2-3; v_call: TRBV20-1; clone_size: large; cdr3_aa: CSARVGRGPPDTQYF; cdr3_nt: TGCAGTGCTAGAGTTGGCAGGGGGCCTCCGGATACGCAGTATTTT
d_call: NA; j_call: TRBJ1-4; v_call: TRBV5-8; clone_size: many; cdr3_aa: CASRPGRLMVNEKLFF; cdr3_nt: TGTGCCAGCAGACCAGGGAGGCTGATGGTGAATGAAAAACTGTTTTTT
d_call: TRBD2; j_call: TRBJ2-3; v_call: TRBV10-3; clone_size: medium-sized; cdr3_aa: CAISLPPSGGTDTQYF; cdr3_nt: TGTGCCATCAGTCTCCCCCCTAGCGGGGGCACAGATACGCAGTATTTT
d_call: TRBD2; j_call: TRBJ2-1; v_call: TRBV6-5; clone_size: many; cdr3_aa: CASRPPSGRSSYNEQFF; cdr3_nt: TGTGCCAGCAGGCCCCCTAGCGGGAGGAGCTCCTACAATGAGCAGTTCTTC
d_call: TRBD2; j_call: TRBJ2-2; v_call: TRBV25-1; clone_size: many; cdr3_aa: CASSAGTSGRKDTGELFF; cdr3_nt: TGTGCCAGCAGTGCGGGGACTAGCGGGAGGAAGGACACCGGGGAGCTGTTTTTT
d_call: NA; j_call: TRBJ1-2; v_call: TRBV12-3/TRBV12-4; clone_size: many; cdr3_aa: CASSFITGKGNYGYTF; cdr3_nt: TGTGCCAGCAGTTTCATCACAGGGAAGGGGAACTATGGCTACACCTTC
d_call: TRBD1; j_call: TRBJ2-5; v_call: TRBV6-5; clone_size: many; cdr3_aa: CASSYSAPPTGGEETQYF; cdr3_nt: TGTGCCAGCAGTTACTCTGCGCCTCCGACAGGGGGTGAAGAGACCCAGTACTTC
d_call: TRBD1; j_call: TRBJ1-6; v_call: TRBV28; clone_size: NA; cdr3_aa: CASSTGTATNSPLHF; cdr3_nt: TGTGCCAGCAGTACCGGGACAGCCACAAATTCACCCCTCCACTTT
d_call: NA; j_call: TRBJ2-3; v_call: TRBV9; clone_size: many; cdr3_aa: CASSVDSVGADTQYF; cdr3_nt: TGTGCCAGCAGCGTAGACAGCGTTGGGGCAGATACGCAGTATTTT
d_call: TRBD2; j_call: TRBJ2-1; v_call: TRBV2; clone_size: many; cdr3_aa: CASSLGRMELAGYNEQFF; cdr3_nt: TGTGCCAGCAGCTTGGGCAGGATGGAACTAGCGGGTTACAATGAGCAGTTCTTC